The T cell receptor (beta chain) described here comes from a study of metastatic and nonmetastatic thyroid tumors. Study-level background: Thyroid patients, malignant and benign, had repertoires compared across blood and tumor or nodule tissue.

Per the original methods: Differences in CDR3 between clinicopathological groups were drawn on to build a classifier intended to discriminate distant-metastatic papillary thyroid cancer patients. TCRdb re-called the PCR reads via MiXCR. These V and J calls rely on TCRdb rather than the paper's analysis. The top ten clones hold roughly 6.2% of a sample with 37,000 or so clones, roughly 17% of them seen once. Treatment of any kind had been given to no patient before thyroid surgery. This clone has only a few counts. Its target is not known. Regarding the study as a whole: Malignant tumors reportedly showed significantly higher TCR beta diversity than benign nodules in both blood and tumor.

CDR3 length: 12 residues. Germline assignment: CDR1 MNHNS and CDR2 SASEGT. With 7 bases removed from V and 2 bases from J, the gap between germline ends came to 8 bases. The sequence derives from a male donor with papillary thyroid cancer or a benign thyroid nodule (not recorded which). Some clones in this sample may be carry-over from other donors' samples. The chain links TRBV6-1 to TRBJ1-2, with D possibly TRBD1 on 5 matching bases. Specimen: blood. Written as DNA, the CDR3 is TGTGCCAGCAAAGGGGAAAACTATGGCTACACCTTC. Translation: CASKGENYGYTF.